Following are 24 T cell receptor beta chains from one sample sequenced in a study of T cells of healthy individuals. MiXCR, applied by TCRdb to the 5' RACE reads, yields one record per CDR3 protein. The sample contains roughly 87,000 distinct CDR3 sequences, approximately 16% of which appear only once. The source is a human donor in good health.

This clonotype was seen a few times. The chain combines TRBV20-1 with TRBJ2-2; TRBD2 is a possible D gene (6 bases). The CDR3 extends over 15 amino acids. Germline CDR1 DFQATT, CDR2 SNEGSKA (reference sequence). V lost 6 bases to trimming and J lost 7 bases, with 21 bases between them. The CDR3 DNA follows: TGCAGTGCCCCCAAAGGGACGCAAGCGGGCGGGGAGCTGTTTTTT. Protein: CSAPKGTQAGGELFF.

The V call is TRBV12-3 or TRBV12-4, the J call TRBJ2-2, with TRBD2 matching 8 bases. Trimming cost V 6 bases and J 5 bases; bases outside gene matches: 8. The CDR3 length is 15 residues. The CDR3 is CASSPAGVMTGELFF. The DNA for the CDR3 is TGTGCCAGCAGCCCAGCGGGAGTAATGACCGGGGAGCTGTTTTTT.

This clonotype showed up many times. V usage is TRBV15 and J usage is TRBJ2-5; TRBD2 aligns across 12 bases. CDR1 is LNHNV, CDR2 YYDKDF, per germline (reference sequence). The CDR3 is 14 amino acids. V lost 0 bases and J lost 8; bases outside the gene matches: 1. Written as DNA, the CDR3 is TGTGCCACCAGCAGAGAACTAGCGGGAGGAACCCAGTACTTC. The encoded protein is CATSRELAGGTQYF.

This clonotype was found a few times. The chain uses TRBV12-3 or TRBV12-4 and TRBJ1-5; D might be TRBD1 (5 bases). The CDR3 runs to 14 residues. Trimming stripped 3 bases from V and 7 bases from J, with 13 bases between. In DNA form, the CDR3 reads TGTGCCAGCAGTTTTAGTGGGGCGGACCAGCCCCAGCATTTT. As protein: CASSFSGADQPQHF.

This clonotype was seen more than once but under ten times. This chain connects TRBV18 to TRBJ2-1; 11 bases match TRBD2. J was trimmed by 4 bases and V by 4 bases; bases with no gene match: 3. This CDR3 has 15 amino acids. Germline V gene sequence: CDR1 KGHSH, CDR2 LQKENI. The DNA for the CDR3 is TGTGCCAGCTCACTGGGACTAGCGGATTACAATGAGCAGTTCTTC. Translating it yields CASSLGLADYNEQFF.

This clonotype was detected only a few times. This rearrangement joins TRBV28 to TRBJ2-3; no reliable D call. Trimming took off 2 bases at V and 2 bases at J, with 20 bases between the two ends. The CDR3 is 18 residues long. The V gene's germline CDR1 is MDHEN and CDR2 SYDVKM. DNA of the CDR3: TGTGCCAGCAGTTTAGGGTGGGTGGCAGTCCCTTACACAGATACGCAGTATTTT. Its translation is CASSLGWVAVPYTDTQYF.

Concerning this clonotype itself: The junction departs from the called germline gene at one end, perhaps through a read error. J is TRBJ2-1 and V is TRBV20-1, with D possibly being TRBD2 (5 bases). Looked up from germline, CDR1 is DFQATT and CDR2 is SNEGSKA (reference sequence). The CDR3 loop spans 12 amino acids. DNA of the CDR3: TGCAGTGCTAGAGATCTCGGGGAGCGGCCCCATTTC. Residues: CSARDLGERPHF.

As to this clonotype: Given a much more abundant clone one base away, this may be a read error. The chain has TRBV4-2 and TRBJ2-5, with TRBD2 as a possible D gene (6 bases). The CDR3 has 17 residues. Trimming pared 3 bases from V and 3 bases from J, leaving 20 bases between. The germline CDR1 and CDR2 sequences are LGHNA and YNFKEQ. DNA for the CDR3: TGTGCCAGCAGCCACGCTACGTGGTCGGGACTGAAAGAGACCCAGTACTTC. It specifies CASSHATWSGLKETQYF.

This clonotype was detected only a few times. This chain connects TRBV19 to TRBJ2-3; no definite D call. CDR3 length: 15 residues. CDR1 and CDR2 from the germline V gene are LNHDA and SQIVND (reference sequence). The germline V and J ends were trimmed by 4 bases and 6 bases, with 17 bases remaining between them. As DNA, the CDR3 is TGTGCCAGTAGTACACCGGGCCCAACGGGCGATACGCAGTATTTT. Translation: CASSTPGPTGDTQYF.

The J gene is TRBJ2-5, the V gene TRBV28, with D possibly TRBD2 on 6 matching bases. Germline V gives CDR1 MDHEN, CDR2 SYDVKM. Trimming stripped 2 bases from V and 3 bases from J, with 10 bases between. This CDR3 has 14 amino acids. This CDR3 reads CASSLTGGKETQYF. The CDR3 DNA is TGTGCCAGCAGTTTAACCGGAGGGAAAGAGACCCAGTACTTC.

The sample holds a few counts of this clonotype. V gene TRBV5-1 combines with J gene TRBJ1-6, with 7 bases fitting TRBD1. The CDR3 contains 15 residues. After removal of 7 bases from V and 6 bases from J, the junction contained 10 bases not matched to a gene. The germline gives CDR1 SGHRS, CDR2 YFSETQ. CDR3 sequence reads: CASAWDRALNSPLHF. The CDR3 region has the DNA TGCGCCAGCGCCTGGGACAGAGCACTTAATTCACCCCTCCACTTT. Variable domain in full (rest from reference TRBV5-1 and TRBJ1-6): KAGVTQTPRYLIKTRGQQVTLSCSPISGHRSVSWYQQTPGQGLQFLFEYFSETQRNKGNFPGRFSGRQFSNSRSEMNVSTLELGDSALYLCASAWDRALNSPLHFGNGTRLTVT.

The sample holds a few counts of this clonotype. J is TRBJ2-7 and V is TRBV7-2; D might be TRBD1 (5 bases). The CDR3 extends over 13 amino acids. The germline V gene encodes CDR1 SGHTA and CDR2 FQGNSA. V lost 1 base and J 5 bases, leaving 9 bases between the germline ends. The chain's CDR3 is CASSLDRHDEQYF. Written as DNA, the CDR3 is TGTGCCAGCAGCTTAGACAGGCACGACGAGCAGTACTTC.

The CDR3 nucleotides are TGTGCCAGCAGCTTCCCCGGGGAGACCCAGTACTTC. Encoded protein: CASSFPGETQYF. The gene calls are TRBV7-9 and TRBJ2-5; the D is unclear. The CDR3 runs to 12 residues. Germline CDR1 SEHNR, CDR2 FQNEAQ (reference sequence). V was pared by 3 bases and J by 5 bases, with 7 bases between. The full variable domain, its missing parts supplied by reference TRBV7-9 and TRBJ2-5, is DTGVSQNPRHKITKRGQNVTFRCDPISEHNRLYWYRQTLGQGPEFLTYFQNEAQLEKSRLLSDRFSAERPKGSFSTLEIQRTEQGDSAMYLCASSFPGETQYFGPGTRLLVL.

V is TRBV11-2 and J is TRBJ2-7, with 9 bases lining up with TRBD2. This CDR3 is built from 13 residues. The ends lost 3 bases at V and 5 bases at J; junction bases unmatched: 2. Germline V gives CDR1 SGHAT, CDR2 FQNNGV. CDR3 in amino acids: CASSFRTSDEQYF. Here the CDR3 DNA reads TGTGCCAGCAGCTTCCGGACTAGCGACGAGCAGTACTTC.

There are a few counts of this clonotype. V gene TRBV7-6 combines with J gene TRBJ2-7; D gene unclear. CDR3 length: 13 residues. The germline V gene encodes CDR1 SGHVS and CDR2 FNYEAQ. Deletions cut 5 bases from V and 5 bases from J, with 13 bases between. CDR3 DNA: TGTGCCAGCAGCCCAGGCTTTAATAACGAGCAGTACTTC. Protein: CASSPGFNNEQYF.

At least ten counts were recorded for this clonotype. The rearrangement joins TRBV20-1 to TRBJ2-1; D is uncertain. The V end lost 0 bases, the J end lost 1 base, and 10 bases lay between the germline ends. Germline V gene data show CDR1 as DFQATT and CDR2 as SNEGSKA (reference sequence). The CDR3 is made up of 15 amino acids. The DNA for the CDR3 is TGCAGTGCTAGAGATTCTGCTTTGTCCTACAATGAGCAGTTCTTC. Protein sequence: CSARDSALSYNEQFF.

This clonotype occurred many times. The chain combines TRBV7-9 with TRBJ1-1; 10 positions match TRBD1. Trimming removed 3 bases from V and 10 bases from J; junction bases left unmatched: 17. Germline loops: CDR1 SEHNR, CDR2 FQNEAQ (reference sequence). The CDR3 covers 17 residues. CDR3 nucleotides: TGTGCCAGCAGCTTGATAGGACAGGGGGTCTTAGCCCGATCAGCTTTCTTT. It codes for CASSLIGQGVLARSAFF. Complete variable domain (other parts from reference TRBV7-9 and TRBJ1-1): DTGVSQNPRHKITKRGQNVTFRCDPISEHNRLYWYRQTLGQGPEFLTYFQNEAQLEKSRLLSDRFSAERPKGSFSTLEIQRTEQGDSAMYLCASSLIGQGVLARSAFFGQGTRLTVV.

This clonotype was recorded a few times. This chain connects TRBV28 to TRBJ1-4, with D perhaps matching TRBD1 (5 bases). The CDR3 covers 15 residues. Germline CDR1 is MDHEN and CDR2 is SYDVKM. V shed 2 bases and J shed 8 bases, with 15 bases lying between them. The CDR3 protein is CASSLPSGGWEKLFF. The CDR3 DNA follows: TGTGCCAGCAGTTTACCCTCCGGGGGATGGGAAAAACTGTTTTTT.

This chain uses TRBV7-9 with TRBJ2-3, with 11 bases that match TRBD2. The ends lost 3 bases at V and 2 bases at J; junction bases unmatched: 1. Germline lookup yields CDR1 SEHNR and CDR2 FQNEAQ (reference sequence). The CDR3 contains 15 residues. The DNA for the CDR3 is TGTGCCAGCAGCTTGACTAGCGGGGCCACAGATACGCAGTATTTT. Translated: CASSLTSGATDTQYF.

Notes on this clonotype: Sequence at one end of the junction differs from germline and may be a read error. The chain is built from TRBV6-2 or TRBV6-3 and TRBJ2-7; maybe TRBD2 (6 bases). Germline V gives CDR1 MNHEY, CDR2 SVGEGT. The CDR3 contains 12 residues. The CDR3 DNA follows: TGTGCCAGCAGTGGGCCGGGGAGGAACTGGCACTTC. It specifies CASSGPGRNWHF.

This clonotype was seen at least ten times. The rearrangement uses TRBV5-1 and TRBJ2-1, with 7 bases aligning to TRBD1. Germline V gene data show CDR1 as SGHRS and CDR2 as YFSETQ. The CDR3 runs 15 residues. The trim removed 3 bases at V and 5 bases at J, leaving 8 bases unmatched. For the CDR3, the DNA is TGCGCCAGCAGCTCGGAGACAGGGTCCCACAATGAGCAGTTCTTC. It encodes CASSSETGSHNEQFF.

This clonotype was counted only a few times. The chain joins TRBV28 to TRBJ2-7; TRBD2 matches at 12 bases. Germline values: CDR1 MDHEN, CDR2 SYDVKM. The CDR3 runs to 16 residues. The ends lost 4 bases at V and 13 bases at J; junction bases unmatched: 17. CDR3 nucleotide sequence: TGTGCCAGCAGTTCGCCTTCACTAGCGGGAGGCCCTATCGTATACTTC. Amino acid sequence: CASSSPSLAGGPIVYF.

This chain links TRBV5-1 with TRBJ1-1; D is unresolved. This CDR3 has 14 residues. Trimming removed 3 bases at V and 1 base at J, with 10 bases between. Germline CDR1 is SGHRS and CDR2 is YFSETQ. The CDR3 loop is CASSSSQTNTEAFF. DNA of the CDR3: TGCGCCAGCAGCTCGTCTCAGACGAACACTGAAGCTTTCTTT.

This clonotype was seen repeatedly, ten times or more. CDR3 DNA sequence: TGTGCCAGCAGTTGGGGGTTGGACGCGAACATTCAGTACTTC. This codes for CASSWGLDANIQYF. The genes are TRBV28 and TRBJ2-4; D possibly uses TRBD1 or TRBD2 (5 bases each). Germline-derived CDR1 and CDR2 are MDHEN and SYDVKM. V gave up 4 bases and J gave up 7 bases, with 14 bases separating them. The CDR3 spans 14 residues.